Presented here are 17 T cell receptor beta chains from one specimen sequenced in a study of human T cells and chemical hapten exposure. TCRdb analysed the RACE reads with MiXCR anew, one entry per CDR3 protein. The data contain 85,000 to 90,000 distinct CDR3 sequences, 8% to 10% of them singletons. As for time point: pre-sensitization, week 0. Treatment: therapeutic diphenylcyclopropenone sensitization with weekly scalp DPC. Material: whole blood, obtained in connection with sensitization to the hapten diphenylcyclopropenone (DPC). All receptors come from a woman aged 35 to 49 with alopecia areata. Some clones in this sample may be carry-over from other donors' samples.

This clonotype has a handful of counts. J is TRBJ1-5 and V is TRBV7-2; 7 positions agree with TRBD1. This CDR3 region has 14 residues. CDR1 and CDR2 from the germline V gene are SGHTA and FQGNSA. Trimming removed 3 bases from V and 5 bases from J; junction bases left unmatched: 4. The CDR3 DNA reads as TGTGCCAGCAGCTTCAACAGGGGAGATCAGCCCCAGCATTTT. Translated: CASSFNRGDQPQHF. Complete variable domain (other parts from reference TRBV7-2 and TRBJ1-5): GAGVSQSPSNKVTEKGKDVELRCDPISGHTALYWYRQSLGQGLEFLIYFQGNSAPDKSGLPSDRFSAERTGGSVSTLTIQRTQQEDSAVYLCASSFNRGDQPQHFGDGTRLSIL.

In its sample, this clonotype was seen a few times. The chain recombines TRBV18 with TRBJ2-1; the D gene is possibly TRBD2 (7 bases). V was trimmed by 5 bases and J by 3 bases, leaving 20 bases between them. This CDR3 region has 17 residues. CDR1 and CDR2 from the germline V gene are KGHSH and LQKENI. The CDR3 DNA reads as TGTGCCAGCTCAGCTCGCGCAGGGGAGGGTTTCTACAATGAGCAGTTCTTC. Its translation: CASSARAGEGFYNEQFF.

The chain is built from TRBV6-2 or TRBV6-3 and TRBJ1-4; D remains ambiguous. Trimming removed 5 bases from V and 8 bases from J, with 18 bases in between. CDR1 is MNHEY, CDR2 SVGEGT, per germline. The CDR3 runs 15 residues. This CDR3 is CASSPGRSVEEKLFF. For the CDR3, the DNA is TGTGCCAGCAGTCCCGGGAGATCCGTTGAAGAAAAACTGTTTTTT.

This clonotype has just a few counts. The V gene is TRBV5-4, the J gene TRBJ2-4; D may be TRBD1 or TRBD2 (5 bases each). V shed 5 bases and J shed 0 bases, with 18 bases lying between them. Per the germline V gene, CDR1 is SGHNT and CDR2 is YYREEE (reference sequence). This CDR3 is 17 amino acids long. In nucleotides, the CDR3 is TGTGCCAGCAGTCGAGGGGTGGGCCACCCAGCCAAAAACATTCAGTACTTC. This encodes CASSRGVGHPAKNIQYF.

The rearrangement uses TRBV7-8 and TRBJ2-7; D assignment may be TRBD1 or TRBD2 (5 bases each). The CDR3 is made up of 16 amino acids. The V and J ends lost 5 bases and 6 bases respectively, with 23 bases between them. Germline CDR1 is SGHVS and CDR2 is FQNEAQ. The CDR3 DNA is TGTGCCAGCAGCCCCCGGGGCCGAACAACTACGTCCGAGCAGTACTTC. It is translated as CASSPRGRTTTSEQYF.

In its sample, this clonotype was seen many times. The gene calls are TRBV5-4 and TRBJ1-1; D not resolved. Germline loops: CDR1 SGHNT, CDR2 YYREEE (reference sequence). V dropped 0 bases and J dropped 4 bases, with 10 bases sitting between them. The CDR3 totals 14 residues. CDR3 in DNA: TGTGCCAGCAGCTTGGAAGTCGTTGGCACTGAAGCTTTCTTT. Translation: CASSLEVVGTEAFF. Variable domain in full (rest from reference TRBV5-4 and TRBJ1-1): ETGVTQSPTHLIKTRGQQVTLRCSSQSGHNTVSWYQQALGQGPQFIFQYYREEENGRGNFPPRFSGLQFPNYSSELNVNALELDDSALYLCASSLEVVGTEAFFGQGTRLTVV.

This clonotype has a count of ten or more. The rearrangement joins TRBV7-2 to TRBJ2-1; D is undetermined. V was cut by 6 bases and J by 0 bases, with 9 bases left in between. Germline CDR1 is SGHTA and CDR2 is FQGNSA. The length of the CDR3 is 14 residues. The CDR3 coding sequence is TGTGCCAGCAGTTCCATGAGCTCCTACAATGAGCAGTTCTTC. It yields the protein CASSSMSSYNEQFF.

V is TRBV7-9 and J is TRBJ2-5, with D perhaps matching TRBD2 (6 bases). Per germline, CDR1 SEHNR and CDR2 FQNEAQ (reference sequence). CDR3 length: 15 amino acids. V shed 0 bases and J shed 5 bases, with 13 bases lying between them. CDR3 in DNA: TGTGCCAGCAGCTTAGCGCGGGGCTGGGTGGAGACCCAGTACTTC. This gives the protein CASSLARGWVETQYF.

The gene calls are TRBV18 and TRBJ1-4, with TRBD1 matching 8 bases. Germline CDR1 reads KGHSH; CDR2 reads LQKENI. The length of the CDR3 is 15 residues. V lost 1 base and J lost 7; bases outside the gene matches: 5. CDR3 loop: CASSPLQGAGEKLFF. Written as DNA, the CDR3 is TGTGCCAGCTCACCACTTCAGGGGGCCGGTGAAAAACTGTTTTTT.

The chain carries TRBV5-5 and TRBJ2-1; 11 bases map to TRBD2. CDR3 size: 17 residues. The V gene's germline CDR1 is SGHKS and CDR2 YYEKEE (reference sequence). J lost 8 bases, V lost 0 bases, and 10 bases had no gene match. The CDR3 loop is CASSLVPSGGTRDEQFF. The CDR3 DNA sequence: TGTGCCAGCAGCTTGGTTCCTAGCGGGGGGACGAGGGATGAGCAGTTCTTC.

This clonotype was seen only a few times. This rearrangement joins TRBV7-9 to TRBJ1-1; the D gene is possibly TRBD1 (6 bases). Germline-derived CDR1 and CDR2 are SEHNR and FQNEAQ (reference sequence). The ends were cut back, 5 bases at V and 0 bases at J, with 16 bases in the middle. CDR3 length: 16 residues. The CDR3 loop reads CASSKGGGSVNTEAFF. The CDR3 DNA sequence: TGTGCCAGCAGCAAGGGGGGAGGGTCGGTGAACACTGAAGCTTTCTTT.

This clonotype was recorded many times. The V gene is TRBV5-1, the J gene TRBJ1-1, with D perhaps matching TRBD1 (5 bases). This CDR3 has 16 residues. V was cut by 1 base and J by 8 bases, with 21 bases left in between. Germline CDR1 is SGHRS and CDR2 is YFSETQ. CDR3 bases: TGCGCCAGCAGCTTGTCGACTTTAGAGGGGTACCTCGAAGCTTTCTTT. Its protein is CASSLSTLEGYLEAFF. Full variable domain (rest looked up from reference TRBV5-1 and TRBJ1-1): KAGVTQTPRYLIKTRGQQVTLSCSPISGHRSVSWYQQTPGQGLQFLFEYFSETQRNKGNFPGRFSGRQFSNSRSEMNVSTLELGDSALYLCASSLSTLEGYLEAFFGQGTRLTVV.

This clonotype has at least ten counts. The V and J genes are TRBV4-1 and TRBJ1-1; D perhaps matches TRBD1 (6 bases). This CDR3 is built from 16 residues. CDR1 is MGHRA and CDR2 is YSYEKL in the germline V gene. Deletions cut 3 bases from V and 0 bases from J, with 14 bases between. The chain's CDR3 is CASSHLPGQLNTEAFF. Written as DNA, the CDR3 is TGCGCCAGCAGCCACCTACCGGGACAATTGAACACTGAAGCTTTCTTT.

This clonotype was detected many times. This chain connects TRBV12-5 to TRBJ1-1, with no clear D. V lost 7 bases, J lost 6 bases, and 15 bases lay in between. The CDR3 sequence is 13 residues long. Germline loops: CDR1 LGHNT, CDR2 FRNRAP. The CDR3 DNA is TGTGCTAGTGCCCTGGGCGGCCGTGCTGAAGCTTTCTTT. Protein: CASALGGRAEAFF.

This clonotype was detected ten times or more. This rearrangement joins TRBV7-2 to TRBJ1-4, with D uncertain. Between the trimmed V and J ends, which lost 1 base and 5 bases, there was a span of 11 bases. The CDR3 extends over 15 amino acids. From germline, CDR1 is SGHTA and CDR2 FQGNSA. The CDR3 is CASSLGPATNEKLFF. CDR3 in DNA: TGTGCCAGCAGCTTAGGCCCAGCGACGAATGAAAAACTGTTTTTT.

The V gene is TRBV3-1, the J gene TRBJ2-6; D is uncertain. The CDR3 consists of 16 residues. V was trimmed by 1 base and J by 0 bases, leaving 7 bases between them. The germline CDR1 and CDR2 sequences are LGHDT and YNNKEL (reference sequence). The CDR3 region is CASSQAPGSGANVLTF. The CDR3 DNA follows: TGTGCCAGCAGCCAAGCCCCAGGCTCTGGGGCCAACGTCCTGACTTTC.

This clonotype was detected many times. The chain joins TRBV7-2 to TRBJ2-6; TRBD2 might be the D (5 bases). Germline values: CDR1 SGHTA, CDR2 FQGNSA. Trimming took 4 bases from V and 2 from J, leaving 15 bases between them. The CDR3 sequence is 17 residues long. The CDR3 bases are TGTGCCAGCAGCTCAATAAGGACTGATACTGGGGCCAACGTCCTGACTTTC. This codes for CASSSIRTDTGANVLTF.